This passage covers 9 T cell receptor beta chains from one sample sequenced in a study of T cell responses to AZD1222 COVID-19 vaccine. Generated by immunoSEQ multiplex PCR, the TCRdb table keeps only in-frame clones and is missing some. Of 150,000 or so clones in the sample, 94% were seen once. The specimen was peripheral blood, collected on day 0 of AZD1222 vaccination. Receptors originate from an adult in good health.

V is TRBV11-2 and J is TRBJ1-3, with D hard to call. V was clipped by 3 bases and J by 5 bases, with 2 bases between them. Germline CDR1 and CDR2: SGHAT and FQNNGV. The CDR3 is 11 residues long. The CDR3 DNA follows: TGTGCCAGCAGCTTTAGAAACACCATATATTTT. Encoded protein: CASSFRNTIYF.

CDR3 loop: CASRGLPYEQYF. CDR3 DNA: TGTGCCAGCCGTGGACTACCCTACGAGCAGTACTTC. The rearrangement uses TRBV2 and TRBJ2-7; D perhaps matches TRBD2 (6 bases). Trimming pared 8 bases from V and 2 bases from J, leaving 10 bases between. The CDR3 is made up of 12 amino acids. CDR1 and CDR2 from the germline V gene are SNHLY and FYNNEI.

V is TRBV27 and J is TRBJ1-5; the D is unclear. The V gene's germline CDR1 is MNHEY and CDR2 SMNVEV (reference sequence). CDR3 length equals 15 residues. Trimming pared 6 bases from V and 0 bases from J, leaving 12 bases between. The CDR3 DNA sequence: TGTGCCAGCAGCGTTCGGGCGTATAGCAATCAGCCCCAGCATTTT. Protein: CASSVRAYSNQPQHF.

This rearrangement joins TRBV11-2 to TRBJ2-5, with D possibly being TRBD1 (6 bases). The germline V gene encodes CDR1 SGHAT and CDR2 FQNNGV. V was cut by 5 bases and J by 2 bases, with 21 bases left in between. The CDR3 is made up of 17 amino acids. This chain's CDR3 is CASSRLVVQGPQETQYF. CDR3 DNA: TGTGCCAGCAGCCGACTCGTGGTGCAGGGGCCTCAAGAGACCCAGTACTTC.

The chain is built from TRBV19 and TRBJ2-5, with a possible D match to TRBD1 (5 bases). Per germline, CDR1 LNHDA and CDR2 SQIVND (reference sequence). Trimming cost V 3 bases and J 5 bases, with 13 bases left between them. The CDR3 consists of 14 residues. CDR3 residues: CASSIGARLETQYF. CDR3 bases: TGTGCCAGTAGTATTGGGGCAAGGTTGGAGACCCAGTACTTC. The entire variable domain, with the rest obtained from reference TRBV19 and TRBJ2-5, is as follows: DGGITQSPKYLFRKEGQNVTLSCEQNLNHDAMYWYRQDPGQGLRLIYYSQIVNDFQKGDIAEGYSVSREKKESFPLTVTSAQKNPTAFYLCASSIGARLETQYFGPGTRLLVL.

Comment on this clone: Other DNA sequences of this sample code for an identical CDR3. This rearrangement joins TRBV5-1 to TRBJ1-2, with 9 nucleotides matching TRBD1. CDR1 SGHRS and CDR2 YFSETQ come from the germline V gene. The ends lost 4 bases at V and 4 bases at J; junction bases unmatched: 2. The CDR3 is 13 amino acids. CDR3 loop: CASSPGQGYGYTF. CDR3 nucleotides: TGCGCCAGCAGCCCGGGACAGGGCTATGGCTACACCTTC.

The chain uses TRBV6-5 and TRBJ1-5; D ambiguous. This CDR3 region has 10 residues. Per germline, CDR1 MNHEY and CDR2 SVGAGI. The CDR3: CASSNQPQHF. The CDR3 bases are TGTGCGAGTAGCAATCAGCCCCAGCATTTT.

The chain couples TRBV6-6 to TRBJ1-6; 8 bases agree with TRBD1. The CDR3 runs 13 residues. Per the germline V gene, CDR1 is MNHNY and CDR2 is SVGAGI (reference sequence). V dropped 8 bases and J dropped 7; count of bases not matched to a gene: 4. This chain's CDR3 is CASGGQENSPLHF. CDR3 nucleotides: TGTGCCAGCGGGGGACAGGAAAATTCACCCCTCCACTTT.

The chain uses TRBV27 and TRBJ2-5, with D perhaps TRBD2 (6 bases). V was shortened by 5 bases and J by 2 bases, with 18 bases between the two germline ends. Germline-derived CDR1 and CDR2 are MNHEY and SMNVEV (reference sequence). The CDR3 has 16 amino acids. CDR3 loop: CASSMGPRDLQETQYF. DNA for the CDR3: TGTGCCAGCAGTATGGGACCGCGGGATTTACAAGAGACCCAGTACTTC.